This TCR beta chain was documented in a study of T cell changes during pregnancy in multiple sclerosis. CDR3 length: 14 residues. CDR1 LNHDA and CDR2 SQIVND come from the germline V gene (reference sequence). J gave up 0 bases and V 3 bases, and 1 base lay outside the gene matches. Using immunoSEQ multiplex PCR, the repertoire was profiled, and TCRdb retains in-frame clones only, with some absent. The sample has 65,000 to 95,000 clones, 75% to 90% seen once. The V call is TRBV19, the J call TRBJ1-1; 7 bases match TRBD1. This material consisted of peripheral blood, taken before pregnancy. The sequence came from a female donor with multiple sclerosis, enrolled in a pregnancy study. Here the CDR3 reads CASSMGQMNTEAFF. The CDR3 DNA reads as TGTGCCAGTAGTATGGGACAGATGAACACTGAAGCTTTCTTT.